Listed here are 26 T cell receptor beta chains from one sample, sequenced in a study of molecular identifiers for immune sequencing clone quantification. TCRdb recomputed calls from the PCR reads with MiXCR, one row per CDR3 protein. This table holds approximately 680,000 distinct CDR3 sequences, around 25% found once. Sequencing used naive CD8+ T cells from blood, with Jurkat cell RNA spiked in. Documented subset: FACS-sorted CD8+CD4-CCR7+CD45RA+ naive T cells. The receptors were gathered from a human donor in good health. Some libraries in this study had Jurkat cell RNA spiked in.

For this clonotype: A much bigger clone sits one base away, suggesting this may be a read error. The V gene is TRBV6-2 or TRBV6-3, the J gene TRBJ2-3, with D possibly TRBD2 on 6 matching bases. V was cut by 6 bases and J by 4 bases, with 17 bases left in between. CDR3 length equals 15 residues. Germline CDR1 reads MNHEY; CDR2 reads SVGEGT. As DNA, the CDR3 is TGTGCCAGCAGCCTCGCCGGCCGGAGGGCAGATACGCAGTATTTT. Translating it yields CASSLAGRRADTQYF.

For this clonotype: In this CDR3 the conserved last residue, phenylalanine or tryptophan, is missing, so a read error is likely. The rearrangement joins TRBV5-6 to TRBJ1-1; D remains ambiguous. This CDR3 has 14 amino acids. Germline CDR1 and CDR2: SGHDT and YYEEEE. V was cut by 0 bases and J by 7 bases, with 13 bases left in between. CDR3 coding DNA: TGTGCCAGCAGCTTGGGGGTCGGTCGAAATGAAGCTTTCTCT. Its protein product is CASSLGVGRNEAFS.

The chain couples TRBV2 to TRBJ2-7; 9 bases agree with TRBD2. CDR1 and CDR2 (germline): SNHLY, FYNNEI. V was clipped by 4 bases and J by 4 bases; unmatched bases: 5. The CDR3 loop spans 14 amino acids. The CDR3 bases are TGTGCCAGCAGTGGTCTTAGCGGGAGATACGAGCAGTACTTC. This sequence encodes CASSGLSGRYEQYF.

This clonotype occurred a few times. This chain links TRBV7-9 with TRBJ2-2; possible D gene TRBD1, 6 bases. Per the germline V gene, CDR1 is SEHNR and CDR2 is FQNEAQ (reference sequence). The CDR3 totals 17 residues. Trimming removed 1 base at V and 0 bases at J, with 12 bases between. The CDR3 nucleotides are TGTGCCAGCAGCTTAGGGAGTGGACAGTCGAACACCGGGGAGCTGTTTTTT. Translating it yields CASSLGSGQSNTGELFF.

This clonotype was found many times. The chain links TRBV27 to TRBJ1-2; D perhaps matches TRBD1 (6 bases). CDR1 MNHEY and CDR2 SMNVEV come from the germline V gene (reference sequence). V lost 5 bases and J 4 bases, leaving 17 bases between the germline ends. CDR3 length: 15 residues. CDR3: CASSPPGQTSYGYTF. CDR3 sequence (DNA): TGTGCCAGCAGTCCCCCAGGACAGACCAGCTATGGCTACACCTTC.

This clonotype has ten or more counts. The CDR3 loop is CASSQGTGSPYEQYF. The CDR3 nucleotides read TGCGCCAGCAGCCAAGGGACGGGGTCCCCCTACGAGCAGTACTTC. This sequence joins TRBV4-3 and TRBJ2-7; a weak D match, TRBD2 (5 bases). The CDR3 is 15 amino acids. V was pared by 1 base and J by 2 bases, with 12 bases between. CDR1 and CDR2 (germline): LGHNA, YSLEER.

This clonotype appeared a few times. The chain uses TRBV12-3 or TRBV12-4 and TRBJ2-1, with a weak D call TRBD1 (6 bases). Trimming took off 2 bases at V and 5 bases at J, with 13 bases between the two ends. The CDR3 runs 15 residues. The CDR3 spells CASSLFQGWDNEQFF. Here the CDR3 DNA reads TGTGCCAGCAGTTTATTTCAGGGGTGGGACAATGAGCAGTTCTTC.

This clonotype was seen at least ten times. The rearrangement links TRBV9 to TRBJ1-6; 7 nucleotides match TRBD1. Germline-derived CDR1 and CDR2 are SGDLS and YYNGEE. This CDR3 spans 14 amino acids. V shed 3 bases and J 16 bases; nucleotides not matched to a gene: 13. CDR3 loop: CASSAGTARGTLHF. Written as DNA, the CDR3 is TGTGCCAGCAGCGCCGGGACAGCCCGAGGCACTCTCCACTTT.

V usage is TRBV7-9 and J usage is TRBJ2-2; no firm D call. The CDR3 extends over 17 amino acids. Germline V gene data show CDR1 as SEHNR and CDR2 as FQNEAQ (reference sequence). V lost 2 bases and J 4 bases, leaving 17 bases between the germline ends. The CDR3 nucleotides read TGTGCCAGCAGCTTACTCGAGGACGGTCGTTTCACCGGGGAGCTGTTTTTT. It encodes CASSLLEDGRFTGELFF.

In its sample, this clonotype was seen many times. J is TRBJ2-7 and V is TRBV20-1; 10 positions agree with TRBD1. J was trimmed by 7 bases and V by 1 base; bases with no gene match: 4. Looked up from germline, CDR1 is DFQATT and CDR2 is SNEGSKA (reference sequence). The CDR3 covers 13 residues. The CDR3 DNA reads TGCAGTGCTAGAGGACAGGGGGCGGGGGAGCAGTACTTC. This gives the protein CSARGQGAGEQYF.

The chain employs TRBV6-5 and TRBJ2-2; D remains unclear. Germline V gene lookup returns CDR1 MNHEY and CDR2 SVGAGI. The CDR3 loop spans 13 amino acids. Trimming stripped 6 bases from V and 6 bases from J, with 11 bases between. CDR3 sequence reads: CASSPVGSGELFF. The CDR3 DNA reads TGTGCCAGCAGCCCCGTCGGGTCCGGGGAGCTGTTTTTT.

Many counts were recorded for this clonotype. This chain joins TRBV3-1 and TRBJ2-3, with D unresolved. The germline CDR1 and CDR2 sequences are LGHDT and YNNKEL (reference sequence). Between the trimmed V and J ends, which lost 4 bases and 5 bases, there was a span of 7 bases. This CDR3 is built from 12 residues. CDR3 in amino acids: CASSPNVDTQYF. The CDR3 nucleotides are TGTGCCAGCAGCCCCAATGTAGATACGCAGTATTTT.

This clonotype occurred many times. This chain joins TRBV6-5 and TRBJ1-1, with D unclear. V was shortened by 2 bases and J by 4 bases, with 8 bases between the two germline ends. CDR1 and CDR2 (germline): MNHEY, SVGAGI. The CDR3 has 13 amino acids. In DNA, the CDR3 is TGTGCCAGCAGTTACAACGAGGGCACTGAAGCTTTCTTT. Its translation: CASSYNEGTEAFF.

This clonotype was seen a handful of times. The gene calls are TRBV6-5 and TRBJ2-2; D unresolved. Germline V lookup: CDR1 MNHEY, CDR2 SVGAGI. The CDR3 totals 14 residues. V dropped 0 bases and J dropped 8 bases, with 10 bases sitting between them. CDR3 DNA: TGTGCCAGCAGTTACTCGAATGGTTATGGGGAGCTGTTTTTT. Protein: CASSYSNGYGELFF.

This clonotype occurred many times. The CDR3 DNA sequence: TGTGCCAGCAGTTTTTGGGCAGGGAGCAATCAGCCCCAGCATTTT. Translated, it gives CASSFWAGSNQPQHF. V usage is TRBV27 and J usage is TRBJ1-5, with D perhaps TRBD1 (5 bases). Germline CDR1 and CDR2: MNHEY and SMNVEV (reference sequence). CDR3 length equals 15 residues. Trimming took 3 bases from V and 1 from J, leaving 10 bases between them.

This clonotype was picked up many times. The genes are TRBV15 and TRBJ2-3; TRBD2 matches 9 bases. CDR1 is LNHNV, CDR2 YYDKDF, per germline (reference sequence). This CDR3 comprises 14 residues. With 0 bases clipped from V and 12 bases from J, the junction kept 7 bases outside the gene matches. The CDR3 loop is CATSRERASGVQYF. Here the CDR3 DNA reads TGTGCCACCAGCAGAGAGCGGGCTAGCGGGGTTCAGTATTTT.

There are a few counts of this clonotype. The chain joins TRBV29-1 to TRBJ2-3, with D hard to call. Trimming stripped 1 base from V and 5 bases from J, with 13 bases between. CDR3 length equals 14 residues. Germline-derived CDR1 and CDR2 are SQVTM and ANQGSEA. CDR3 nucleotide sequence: TGCAGCGTTGAAGGCGGCGGCATAGGAGATACGCAGTATTTT. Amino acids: CSVEGGGIGDTQYF.

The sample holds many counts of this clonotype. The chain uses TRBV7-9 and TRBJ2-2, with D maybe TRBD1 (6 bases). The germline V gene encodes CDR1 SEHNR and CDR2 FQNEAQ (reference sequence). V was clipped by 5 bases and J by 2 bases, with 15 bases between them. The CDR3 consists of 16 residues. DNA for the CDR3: TGTGCCAGCAGCCAAGACGGGACACGAAACACCGGGGAGCTGTTTTTT. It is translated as CASSQDGTRNTGELFF.

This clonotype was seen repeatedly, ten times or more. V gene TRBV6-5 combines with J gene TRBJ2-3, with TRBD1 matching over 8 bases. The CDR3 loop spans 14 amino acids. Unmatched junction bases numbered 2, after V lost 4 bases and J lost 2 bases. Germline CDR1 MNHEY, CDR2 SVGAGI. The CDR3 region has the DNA TGTGCCAGCAGTTCAGGGGGCTACACAGATACGCAGTATTTT. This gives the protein CASSSGGYTDTQYF.

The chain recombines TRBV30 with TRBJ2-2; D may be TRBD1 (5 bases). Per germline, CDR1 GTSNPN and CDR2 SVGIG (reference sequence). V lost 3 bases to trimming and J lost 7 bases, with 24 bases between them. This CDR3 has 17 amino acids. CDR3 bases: TGTGCCTGGAGGCTCCCCGGAGACAGAGTTTTCAACGGGGAGCTGTTTTTT. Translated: CAWRLPGDRVFNGELFF.

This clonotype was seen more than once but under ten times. CDR3 residues: CASSLDQRETADEKLFF. The DNA of the CDR3 is TGTGCCAGCAGCTTAGATCAACGGGAAACAGCGGATGAAAAACTGTTTTTT. The chain employs TRBV13 and TRBJ1-4; D unresolved. This CDR3 has 17 amino acids. V was shortened by 1 base and J by 6 bases, with 18 bases between the two germline ends. Germline V gene lookup returns CDR1 PRHDT and CDR2 FYEKMQ (reference sequence).

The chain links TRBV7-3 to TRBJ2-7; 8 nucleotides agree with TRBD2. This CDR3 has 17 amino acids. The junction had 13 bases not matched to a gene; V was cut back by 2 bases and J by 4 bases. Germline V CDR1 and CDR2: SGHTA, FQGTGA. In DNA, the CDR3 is TGTGCCAGCAGCTTAGATGTATATGGGACTAGTTCGTACGAGCAGTACTTC. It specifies CASSLDVYGTSSYEQYF.

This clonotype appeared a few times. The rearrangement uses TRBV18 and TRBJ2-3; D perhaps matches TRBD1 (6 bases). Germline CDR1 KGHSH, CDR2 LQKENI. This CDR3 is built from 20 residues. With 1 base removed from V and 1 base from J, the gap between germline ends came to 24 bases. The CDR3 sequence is CASSPLSPGQGYDGTDTQYF. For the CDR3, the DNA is TGTGCCAGCTCACCACTCAGCCCGGGACAAGGATACGATGGCACAGATACGCAGTATTTT.

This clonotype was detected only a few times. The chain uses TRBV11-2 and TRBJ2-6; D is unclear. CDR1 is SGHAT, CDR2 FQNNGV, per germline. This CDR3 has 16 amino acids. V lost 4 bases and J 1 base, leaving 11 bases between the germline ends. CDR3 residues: CASSSHWDSGANVLTF. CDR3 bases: TGTGCCAGCAGCTCACACTGGGATTCTGGGGCCAACGTCCTGACTTTC.

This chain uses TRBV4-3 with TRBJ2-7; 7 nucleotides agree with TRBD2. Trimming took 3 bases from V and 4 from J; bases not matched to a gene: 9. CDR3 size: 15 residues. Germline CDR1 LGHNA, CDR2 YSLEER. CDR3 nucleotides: TGCGCCAGCAGCCATGGGTGGAGGGGAGGGTACGAGCAGTACTTC. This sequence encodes CASSHGWRGGYEQYF.

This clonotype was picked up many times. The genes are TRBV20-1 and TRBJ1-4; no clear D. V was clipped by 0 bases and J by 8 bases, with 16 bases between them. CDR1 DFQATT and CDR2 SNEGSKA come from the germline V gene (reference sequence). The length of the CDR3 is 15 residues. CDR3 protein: CSARDSTKGQEKLFF. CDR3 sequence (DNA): TGCAGTGCTAGAGATTCAACCAAGGGCCAGGAAAAACTGTTTTTT.